This note documents a single T cell receptor (beta chain) sequence. Compared with germline, one end of the junction differs, possibly owing to a read error. Each donor gave approximately 9.7 milliliters of peripheral blood. CDR3 length: 11 residues. Germline V gene data show CDR1 as MGHDK and CDR2 as SYGVNS. Using a J-beta primer mix together with a sample-barcoded 5' primer, a second PCR was run for about 7 to 12 cycles. TCRdb processed the 5' RACE reads anew with MiXCR; each CDR3 protein has one entry. The sample gives approximately 1,700,000 distinct CDR3 sequences, roughly 43% of which show up once; more than 20% is in the top ten. This specimen belongs to a study of blood T cells in healthy people across ages. Study-wide background: Template switching picked up about one barcoded beta molecule for each two T cells.

Sequenced: blood. The chain employs TRBV25-1 and TRBJ1-2; D is unclear. The sequence was obtained from a human donor in good health. CDR3 residues: CANSVGSDYTF. The CDR3 region has the DNA TGTGCCAACAGTGTGGGGTCCGACTACACCTTC.